The 29 T cell receptor beta chains below come from one sample, sequenced in a study of technical replicates of blood from a handful of donors. The data were produced by immunoSEQ multiplex PCR, yet TCRdb's version contains in-frame clones alone and is incomplete. The sample lists approximately 50,000 clones, about 86% seen once, with approximately 5.4% in the top ten. Sequencing used PBMCs. These receptors were taken from a human donor in good health. Some clones in this sample may be carry-over from other donors' samples.

This clone occurred once. V is TRBV5-1 and J is TRBJ2-5; 10 bases fit TRBD2. Losses at the gene ends were 4 bases for V and 5 bases for J; bases not matched to a gene: 11. The germline V gene encodes CDR1 SGHRS and CDR2 YFSETQ. The CDR3 length is 16 residues. CDR3 loop: CASSRVASGSSETQYF. DNA for the CDR3: TGCGCCAGCAGCCGCGTTGCTAGCGGGAGTTCGGAGACCCAGTACTTC.

This clone showed up just once. V usage is TRBV2 and J usage is TRBJ1-6, with D maybe TRBD1 (5 bases). Germline V gene lookup returns CDR1 SNHLY and CDR2 FYNNEI. The CDR3 has 14 residues. Deletions cut 4 bases from V and 5 bases from J, with 9 bases between. The CDR3 sequence: CASSVGVNNSPLHF. CDR3 in DNA: TGTGCCAGCAGTGTAGGGGTAAATAATTCACCCCTCCACTTT.

The V gene is TRBV19, the J gene TRBJ2-7, with TRBD1 as a possible D gene (6 bases). The germline gives CDR1 LNHDA, CDR2 SQIVND (reference sequence). Trimming cost V 9 bases and J 0 bases, with 12 bases left between them. CDR3 size: 13 residues. The CDR3 sequence: CASRQASSYEQYF. The CDR3 coding sequence is TGTGCCAGCCGACAGGCTAGCTCCTACGAGCAGTACTTC. The entire variable domain, with the rest obtained from reference TRBV19 and TRBJ2-7, is as follows: DGGITQSPKYLFRKEGQNVTLSCEQNLNHDAMYWYRQDPGQGLRLIYYSQIVNDFQKGDIAEGYSVSREKKESFPLTVTSAQKNPTAFYLCASRQASSYEQYFGPGTRLTVT.

V usage is TRBV10-3 and J usage is TRBJ2-3; 7 nucleotides match TRBD2. The V gene end was trimmed by 3 bases and the J gene end by 4 bases; junction bases not matched to a gene: 13. The CDR3 is made up of 17 amino acids. Germline CDR1 reads ENHRY; CDR2 reads SYGVKD. The CDR3 DNA is TGTGCCATCAGTGACGCCCGGGGAGGGCTAGCGCCAGATACGCAGTATTTT. Translation gives CAISDARGGLAPDTQYF.

This sequence joins TRBV2 and TRBJ1-2; perhaps TRBD1 as D (6 bases). The ends were cut back, 1 base at V and 7 bases at J, with 16 bases in the middle. The CDR3 length is 15 residues. Per germline, CDR1 SNHLY and CDR2 FYNNEI. The CDR3 spells CASSEEVRGMGGYTF. The CDR3 nucleotides are TGTGCCAGCAGTGAAGAAGTAAGGGGGATGGGTGGCTACACCTTC. The complete variable domain, with remaining parts taken from reference TRBV2 and TRBJ1-2, reads EPEVTQTPSHQVTQMGQEVILRCVPISNHLYFYWYRQILGQKVEFLVSFYNNEISEKSEIFDDQFSVERPDGSNFTLKIRSTKLEDSAMYFCASSEEVRGMGGYTFGSGTRLTVV.

The chain joins TRBV7-3 to TRBJ2-5, with TRBD2 identical over 15 bases. V lost 5 bases to trimming and J lost 5 bases; unmatched junction nucleotides: 9. The CDR3 covers 17 residues. Germline V gene sequence: CDR1 SGHTA, CDR2 FQGTGA. CDR3 in amino acids: CASSPPLGTSGGETQYF. The CDR3 DNA reads TGTGCCAGCAGCCCACCACTTGGGACTAGCGGGGGGGAGACCCAGTACTTC. Drawing the rest from reference TRBV7-3 and TRBJ2-5, the complete variable domain is GAGVSQTPSNKVTEKGKYVELRCDPISGHTALYWYRQSLGQGPEFLIYFQGTGAADDSGLPNDRFFAVRPEGSVSTLKIQRTERGDSAVYLCASSPPLGTSGGETQYFGPGTRLLVL.

The rearrangement joins TRBV18 to TRBJ2-6; the D gene is possibly TRBD1 (5 bases). V was trimmed by 2 bases and J by 4 bases, leaving 18 bases between them. Germline V gene data show CDR1 as KGHSH and CDR2 as LQKENI. CDR3 length equals 18 residues. As DNA, the CDR3 is TGTGCCAGCTCACCATCGACAGCCAGCTTGTCGGGGGCCAACGTCCTGACTTTC. Translated: CASSPSTASLSGANVLTF.

This rearrangement joins TRBV10-1 to TRBJ2-7, with 8 positions matching TRBD1. Germline V gives CDR1 WNHNN, CDR2 SYGVQD (reference sequence). The ends lost 6 bases at V and 2 bases at J; junction bases unmatched: 6. The CDR3 length is 14 residues. CDR3 protein: CASSATGETYEQYF. CDR3 DNA: TGCGCCAGCAGCGCGACAGGGGAAACCTACGAGCAGTACTTC.

The chain uses TRBV2 and TRBJ2-3; possible D gene TRBD1, 6 bases. Germline CDR1 and CDR2: SNHLY and FYNNEI. This CDR3 comprises 13 residues. Trimming removed 5 bases from V and 1 base from J, with 7 bases in between. The CDR3 DNA reads as TGTGCCAGCAGTTACAGGGGCACAGATACGCAGTATTTT. Translating it yields CASSYRGTDTQYF.

The chain employs TRBV29-1 and TRBJ2-5; tentatively, D is TRBD1 (5 bases). The CDR3 has 14 residues. With 6 bases removed from V and 1 base from J, the gap between germline ends came to 15 bases. Per the germline V gene, CDR1 is SQVTM and CDR2 is ANQGSEA. The CDR3 loop is CSVDGHNTQETQYF. In nucleotides, the CDR3 is TGCAGCGTGGACGGACACAACACCCAAGAGACCCAGTACTTC.

The chain recombines TRBV5-1 with TRBJ1-4; D is possibly TRBD1 (6 bases). Deletions cut 2 bases from V and 2 bases from J, with 7 bases between. Looked up from germline, CDR1 is SGHRS and CDR2 is YFSETQ. The CDR3 contains 14 residues. CDR3 DNA: TGCGCCAGCAGCTTAGGACAGACTAATGAAAAACTGTTTTTT. Amino acids: CASSLGQTNEKLFF.

V gene TRBV2 combines with J gene TRBJ2-7; 8 nucleotides line up with TRBD2. Trimming took 6 bases from V and 7 from J; bases not matched to a gene: 8. This CDR3 has 13 residues. Germline values: CDR1 SNHLY, CDR2 FYNNEI. The CDR3 region is CASSPGRAREQYF. In DNA, the CDR3 is TGTGCCAGCAGCCCCGGGAGGGCGAGGGAGCAGTACTTC.

V is TRBV10-2 and J is TRBJ2-2; 8 bases match TRBD2. Germline assignment: CDR1 WSHSY and CDR2 SAAADI. Trimming removed 3 bases from V and 4 bases from J; junction bases left unmatched: 4. The CDR3 runs 15 residues. The CDR3 is CASSESGSGTGELFF. The CDR3 DNA sequence: TGCGCCAGCAGTGAAAGCGGGAGCGGCACCGGGGAGCTGTTTTTT.

The V gene is TRBV29-1, the J gene TRBJ2-7, with TRBD1 matching over 10 bases. Germline V lookup: CDR1 SQVTM, CDR2 ANQGSEA. V lost 3 bases, J lost 6 bases, and 5 bases stayed unmatched. The CDR3 covers 13 residues. The CDR3 reads CSVDRTGGGEQYF. The CDR3 region has the DNA TGCAGCGTTGATCGGACAGGGGGAGGCGAGCAGTACTTC.

This clone has only one observation. This chain connects TRBV30 to TRBJ2-3; 9 nucleotides align to TRBD2. The CDR3 contains 16 residues. The junction had 10 bases not matched to a gene; V was cut back by 0 bases and J by 6 bases. Germline loops: CDR1 GTSNPN, CDR2 SVGIG (reference sequence). In DNA form, the CDR3 reads TGTGCCTGGAGTGTACAGGTAGCGGGAGTTGGGGATACGCAGTATTTT. It encodes CAWSVQVAGVGDTQYF.

The chain has TRBV5-4 and TRBJ1-2; D ambiguous. Germline CDR1 reads SGHNT; CDR2 reads YYREEE (reference sequence). V gave up 4 bases and J gave up 4 bases, with 17 bases separating them. The CDR3 sequence is 15 residues long. CDR3 nucleotide sequence: TGTGCCAGCAGCCCCCGATGGCGGGAACTCTATGGCTACACCTTC. The encoded protein is CASSPRWRELYGYTF.

The V and J genes are TRBV4-2 and TRBJ2-7, with 11 bases identical to TRBD2. The CDR3 spans 15 residues. Losses at the gene ends were 4 bases for V and 2 bases for J; bases not matched to a gene: 4. Germline V gene data show CDR1 as LGHNA and CDR2 as YNFKEQ. The CDR3 loop reads CASSPGTSGTYEQYF. The CDR3 nucleotides are TGTGCCAGCAGCCCCGGGACTAGCGGAACCTACGAGCAGTACTTC.

The V call is TRBV13, the J call TRBJ2-5; TRBD2 is a possible D gene (7 bases). Trimming took off 4 bases at V and 4 bases at J, with 16 bases between the two ends. This CDR3 contains 15 residues. CDR1 and CDR2 from the germline V gene are PRHDT and FYEKMQ (reference sequence). CDR3 sequence: CASSWGGARVETQYF. Here the CDR3 DNA reads TGTGCCAGCAGCTGGGGGGGGGCACGAGTAGAGACCCAGTACTTC.

The genes are TRBV11-2 and TRBJ2-7, with 7 bases fitting TRBD1. CDR1 and CDR2 (germline): SGHAT, FQNNGV. V dropped 3 bases and J dropped 4; count of bases not matched to a gene: 15. The CDR3 extends over 17 amino acids. The CDR3, as DNA: TGTGCCAGCAGCTTCCCCACAGGGGATCGAATAGGTTACGAGCAGTACTTC. It encodes CASSFPTGDRIGYEQYF.

V and J are TRBV7-2 and TRBJ2-3; possible D gene TRBD2, 6 bases. V was shortened by 5 bases and J by 6 bases, with 12 bases between the two germline ends. The CDR3 loop spans 13 amino acids. CDR1 is SGHTA and CDR2 is FQGNSA in the germline V gene. The CDR3 DNA follows: TGTGCCAGCAGCCCACCGGGACTCGATACGCAGTATTTT. It encodes CASSPPGLDTQYF.

This chain joins TRBV11-2 and TRBJ1-2, with a possible D match to TRBD1 (6 bases). Trimming removed 2 bases at V and 8 bases at J, with 12 bases between. The CDR3 consists of 13 residues. CDR1 is SGHAT and CDR2 is FQNNGV in the germline V gene. In DNA form, the CDR3 reads TGTGCCAGCAGCTTACCACAGGGTAGAGGCTACACCTTC. It codes for CASSLPQGRGYTF.

At least ten counts were recorded for this clone. The chain carries TRBV15 and TRBJ1-1; D is unresolved. In germline, CDR1 is LNHNV, CDR2 YYDKDF (reference sequence). The CDR3 has 14 amino acids. Trimming stripped 0 bases from V and 5 bases from J, with 10 bases between. Written as DNA, the CDR3 is TGTGCCACCAGCAGAGATTTATTGCAGACTGAAGCTTTCTTT. This sequence encodes CATSRDLLQTEAFF.

This clone was observed once. This chain connects TRBV30 to TRBJ2-1; TRBD2 might be the D (6 bases). Trimming took off 4 bases at V and 4 bases at J, with 20 bases between the two ends. The CDR3 sequence is 16 residues long. Germline V lookup: CDR1 GTSNPN, CDR2 SVGIG (reference sequence). CDR3 DNA: TGTGCCTGGATTCCCCTGGCGGGATTTCTTTACAATGAGCAGTTCTTC. It codes for CAWIPLAGFLYNEQFF.

The rearrangement links TRBV30 to TRBJ1-6, with D possibly being TRBD1 (5 bases). Germline V gives CDR1 GTSNPN, CDR2 SVGIG (reference sequence). V lost 4 bases, J lost 1 base, and 8 bases lay in between. This CDR3 is built from 14 residues. This CDR3 is CAWTRESYNSPLHF. The CDR3 region has the DNA TGTGCCTGGACCAGGGAATCCTATAATTCACCCCTCCACTTT.

The rearrangement links TRBV2 to TRBJ1-2; D not certain. Trimming took 3 bases from V and 0 from J, leaving 8 bases between them. Germline V lookup: CDR1 SNHLY, CDR2 FYNNEI. This CDR3 contains 14 residues. The CDR3, as DNA: TGTGCCAGCAGTGAGTCATCGGCTAACTATGGCTACACCTTC. This gives the protein CASSESSANYGYTF.

The chain employs TRBV5-1 and TRBJ2-3, with 12 positions matching TRBD2. The CDR3 is made up of 12 amino acids. Trimming took 3 bases from V and 15 from J; bases not matched to a gene: 5. Looked up from germline, CDR1 is SGHRS and CDR2 is YFSETQ. This CDR3 is CASSSTSGGDYF. CDR3 nucleotides: TGCGCCAGCAGCTCGACTAGCGGGGGAGATTATTTT. Supplemented by reference TRBV5-1 and TRBJ2-3, the full variable domain reads KAGVTQTPRYLIKTRGQQVTLSCSPISGHRSVSWYQQTPGQGLQFLFEYFSETQRNKGNFPGRFSGRQFSNSRSEMNVSTLELGDSALYLCASSSTSGGDYFGPGTRLTVL.

This sequence joins TRBV16 and TRBJ1-1; 7 bases map to TRBD1. Germline-derived CDR1 and CDR2 are KGHSY and FQNENV. The CDR3 totals 16 residues. With V trimmed by 4 bases and J by 1 base, 9 bases remained unmatched. The CDR3 loop reads CASSPGQILRNTEAFF. The CDR3 DNA reads as TGTGCCAGCAGCCCGGGACAGATACTCCGGAACACTGAAGCTTTCTTT.

V gene TRBV5-1 combines with J gene TRBJ2-7; no clear D. Between the trimmed V and J ends, which lost 4 bases and 0 bases, there was a span of 11 bases. CDR1 is SGHRS and CDR2 is YFSETQ in the germline V gene. The length of the CDR3 is 14 residues. The CDR3 coding sequence is TGCGCCAGCAGCCCTCGAGGCGGCTCCTACGAGCAGTACTTC. Translating it yields CASSPRGGSYEQYF.

The chain carries TRBV7-6 and TRBJ1-2; D gene ambiguous. This CDR3 has 13 amino acids. CDR1 and CDR2 from the germline V gene are SGHVS and FNYEAQ. Trimming left V 5 bases short and J 2 bases short, with 9 bases between. The CDR3 here is CASSPGLNYGYTF. The DNA of the CDR3 is TGTGCCAGCAGCCCCGGACTGAACTATGGCTACACCTTC. Full variable domain (remainder filled in from reference TRBV7-6 and TRBJ1-2): GAGVSQSPRYKVTKRGQDVALRCDPISGHVSLYWYRQALGQGPEFLTYFNYEAQQDKSGLPNDRFSAERPEGSISTLTIQRTEQRDSAMYRCASSPGLNYGYTFGSGTRLTVV.